These T cell receptor beta chains were read from a single sample in a study of cytomegalovirus exposure and HLA in healthy donors. Only in-frame clones appear in the TCRdb table, and some are missing; sequencing was by immunoSEQ multiplex PCR. The sample carries some 150,000 clones, around 79% recorded once. Specimen: PBMCs. These receptor sequences come from a man in his forties in good health and CMV-seropositive. Both conserved end residues are part of each CDR3. A D gene is named only where the DNA matches it firmly. The listing skips clone size in some rows; elsewhere it reads once, few, many or a size class.

V	size	D	J	CDR3	DNA
TRBV5-1	-	-	TRBJ1-1	CASSLAGVGTEAFF	TGCGCCAGCAGCTTGGCAGGGGTTGGAACTGAAGCTTTCTTT
TRBV4-1	-	TRBD2	TRBJ2-7	CASSQLISLAGLSYEQYF	TGCGCCAGCAGCCAGCTAATTTCTCTAGCGGGCCTTTCCTACGAGCAGTACTTC
TRBV6-1	-	-	TRBJ2-7	CASSGRGNEQYF	TGTGCCAGCAGTGGAAGAGGGAACGAGCAGTACTTC
TRBV6-1	-	-	TRBJ1-1	CASSEARGRVTEAFF	TGTGCCAGCAGTGAAGCGCGGGGGCGCGTCACTGAAGCTTTCTTT
TRBV9	-	-	TRBJ1-4	CASSVGQVNEKLFF	TGTGCCAGCAGCGTAGGACAGGTGAATGAAAAACTGTTTTTT
TRBV6-1	-	TRBD1	TRBJ1-2	CASRTRQGEDGYTF	TGTGCCAGCAGAACTCGACAGGGGGAGGATGGCTACACCTTC
TRBV11-3	-	TRBD1	TRBJ2-7	CASSKPQGSTQYF	TGTGCCAGCAGCAAACCACAGGGGTCTACGCAGTACTTC
TRBV7-3	few	TRBD2	TRBJ2-1	CASSLSLAGVSNEQFF	TGTGCCAGCAGCTTAAGCTTAGCGGGAGTCTCCAATGAGCAGTTCTTC
TRBV18	-	TRBD2	TRBJ2-7	CASSLTSGRSNEQYF	TGTGCCAGCTCGTTGACTAGCGGGAGGTCCAACGAGCAGTACTTC
TRBV7-9	-	-	TRBJ2-2	CASSLLSGPGELFF	TGTGCCAGCAGCTTACTGTCAGGGCCCGGGGAGCTGTTTTTT
TRBV4-2	-	-	TRBJ1-2	CASSQDRRGYTF	TGTGCCAGCAGCCAAGATCGGCGGGGCTACACCTTC
TRBV19	-	-	TRBJ1-5	CASSLELASNQPQHF	TGTGCCAGTAGTTTGGAGCTCGCTAGCAATCAGCCCCAGCATTTT
TRBV7-6	-	-	TRBJ2-1	CASSLDQSGEQFF	TGTGCCAGCAGCTTGGACCAGTCGGGGGAGCAGTTCTTC
TRBV7-3	-	TRBD2	TRBJ2-1	CASSPRTSGNNEQFF	TGTGCCAGCAGCCCCCGGACTAGCGGTAACAATGAGCAGTTCTTC
TRBV19	-	-	TRBJ1-1	CASSTGVDNTEAFF	TGTGCCAGTAGTACAGGGGTCGACAACACTGAAGCTTTCTTT
TRBV15	-	TRBD1	TRBJ1-2	CATSRVDRGNYGYTF	TGTGCCACCAGCAGAGTCGACAGGGGCAACTATGGCTACACCTTC
TRBV7-9	-	-	TRBJ2-5	CASSLNSQETQYF	TGTGCCAGCAGCTTGAACAGCCAAGAGACCCAGTACTTC
TRBV5-1	-	TRBD2	TRBJ2-1	CASRPAGAHNEQFF	TGCGCCAGCAGACCAGCGGGAGCCCACAATGAGCAGTTCTTC
TRBV6-1	-	TRBD1	TRBJ2-5	CASRTGAMETQYF	TGTGCCAGCAGAACAGGGGCTATGGAGACCCAGTACTTC
TRBV28	-	-	TRBJ2-3	CASSSLSGSTDTQYF	TGTGCCAGCAGTTCGCTTAGCGGCAGCACAGATACGCAGTATTTT
TRBV6-6	-	-	TRBJ1-3	CASSYGQGDSGNTIYF	TGTGCCAGCAGTTACGGTCAGGGCGACTCTGGAAACACCATATATTTT
TRBV7-8	-	-	TRBJ2-7	CASSLGGSRAIHEQYF	TGTGCCAGCAGCTTAGGAGGGAGTAGGGCTATCCACGAGCAGTACTTC
TRBV10-3	-	-	TRBJ1-3	CAISESAQGSGNTIYF	TGTGCCATCAGTGAGTCCGCTCAGGGGAGCGGAAACACCATATATTTT
TRBV7-9	-	TRBD1	TRBJ1-2	CASSGQGIANYGYTF	TGTGCCAGCAGCGGACAGGGCATAGCTAACTATGGCTACACCTTC
TRBV27	-	-	TRBJ1-4	CASSLYQVPNEKLFF	TGTGCCAGCAGTTTATACCAGGTACCCAATGAAAAACTGTTTTTT
TRBV5-1	-	-	TRBJ2-5	CASSRQQETQYF	TGCGCCAGCAGCAGACAGCAAGAGACCCAGTACTTC
TRBV4-1	-	-	TRBJ2-7	CASSQEDRLEAYEQYF	TGCGCCAGCAGCCAAGAGGACCGACTAGAGGCCTACGAGCAGTACTTC
TRBV5-1	-	-	TRBJ2-5	CASSVGRGQATQYF	TGCGCCAGCAGCGTGGGAAGGGGTCAGGCGACCCAGTACTTC